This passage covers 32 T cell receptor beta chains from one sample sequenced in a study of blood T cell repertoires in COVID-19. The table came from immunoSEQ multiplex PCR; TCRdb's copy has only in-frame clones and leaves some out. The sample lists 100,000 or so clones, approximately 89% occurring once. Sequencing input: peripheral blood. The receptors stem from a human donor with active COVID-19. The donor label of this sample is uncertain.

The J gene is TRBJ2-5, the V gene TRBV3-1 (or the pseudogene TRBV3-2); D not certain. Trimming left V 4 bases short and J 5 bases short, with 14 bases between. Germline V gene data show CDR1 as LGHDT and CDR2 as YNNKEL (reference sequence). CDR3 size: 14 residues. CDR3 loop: CASSLIMKEETQYF. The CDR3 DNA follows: TGTGCCAGCAGCCTGATAATGAAGGAGGAGACCCAGTACTTC.

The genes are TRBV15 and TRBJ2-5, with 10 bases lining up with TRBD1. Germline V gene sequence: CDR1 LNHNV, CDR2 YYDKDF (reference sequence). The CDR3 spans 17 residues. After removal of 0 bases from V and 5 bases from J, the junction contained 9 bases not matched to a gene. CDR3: CATSRDRDRGNRETQYF. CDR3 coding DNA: TGTGCCACCAGCAGAGATCGGGACAGGGGAAACAGGGAGACCCAGTACTTC.

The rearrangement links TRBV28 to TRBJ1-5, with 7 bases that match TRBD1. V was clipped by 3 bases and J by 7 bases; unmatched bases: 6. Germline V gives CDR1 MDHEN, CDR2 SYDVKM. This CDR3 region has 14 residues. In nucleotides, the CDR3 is TGTGCCAGCAGTTTTTTAGGGGGCGACCAGCCCCAGCATTTT. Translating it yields CASSFLGGDQPQHF.

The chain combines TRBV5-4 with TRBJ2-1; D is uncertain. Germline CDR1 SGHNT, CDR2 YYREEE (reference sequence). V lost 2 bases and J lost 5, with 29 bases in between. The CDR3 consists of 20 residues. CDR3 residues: CASSFPDILWRSTINNEQFF. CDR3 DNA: TGTGCCAGCAGCTTCCCGGATATCTTATGGCGAAGTACTATAAACAATGAGCAGTTCTTC.

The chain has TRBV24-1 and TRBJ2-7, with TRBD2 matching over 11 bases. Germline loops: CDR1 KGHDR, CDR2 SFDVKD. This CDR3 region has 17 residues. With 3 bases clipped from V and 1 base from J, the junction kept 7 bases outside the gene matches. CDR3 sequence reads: CATSDLAGGLPSYEQYF. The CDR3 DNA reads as TGTGCCACCAGTGATCTAGCGGGGGGCCTCCCTTCCTACGAGCAGTACTTC.

DNA for the CDR3: TGTGCCACGACGGAGTATAATTCACCCCTCCACTTT. Translated, it gives CATTEYNSPLHF. The chain uses TRBV6-4 and TRBJ1-6; the D is unclear. This CDR3 comprises 12 residues. Trimming took 10 bases from V and 4 from J, leaving 8 bases between them. Germline CDR1 reads MRHNA; CDR2 reads SNTAGT.

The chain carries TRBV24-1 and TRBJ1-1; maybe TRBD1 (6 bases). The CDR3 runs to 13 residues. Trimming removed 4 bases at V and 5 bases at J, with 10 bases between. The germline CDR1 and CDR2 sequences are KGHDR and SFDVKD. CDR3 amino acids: CATSEPGVTEAFF. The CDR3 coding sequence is TGTGCCACCAGTGAGCCAGGGGTGACTGAAGCTTTCTTT.

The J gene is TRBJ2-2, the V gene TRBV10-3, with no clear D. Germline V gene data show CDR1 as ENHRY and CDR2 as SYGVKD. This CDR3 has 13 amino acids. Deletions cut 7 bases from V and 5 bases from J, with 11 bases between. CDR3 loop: CAIMGQLTGELFF. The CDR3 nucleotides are TGTGCCATCATGGGCCAGCTGACCGGGGAGCTGTTTTTT.

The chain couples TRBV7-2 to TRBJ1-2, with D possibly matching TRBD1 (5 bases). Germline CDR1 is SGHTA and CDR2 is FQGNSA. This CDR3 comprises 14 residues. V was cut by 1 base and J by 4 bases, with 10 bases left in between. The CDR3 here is CASSLGGVPYGYTF. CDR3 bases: TGTGCCAGCAGCTTAGGGGGGGTTCCCTATGGCTACACCTTC.

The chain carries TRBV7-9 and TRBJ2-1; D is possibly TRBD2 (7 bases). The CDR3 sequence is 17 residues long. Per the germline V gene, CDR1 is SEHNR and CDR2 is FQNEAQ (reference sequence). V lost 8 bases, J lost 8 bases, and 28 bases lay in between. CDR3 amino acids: CASQKTGGRLVRDEQFF. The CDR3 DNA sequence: TGTGCCAGCCAAAAAACGGGGGGCCGCTTGGTTAGGGATGAGCAGTTCTTC.

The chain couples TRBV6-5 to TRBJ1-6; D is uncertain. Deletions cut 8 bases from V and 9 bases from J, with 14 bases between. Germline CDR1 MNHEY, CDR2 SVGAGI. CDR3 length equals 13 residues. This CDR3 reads CASSPEEASPLHF. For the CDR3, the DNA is TGTGCCAGCTCCCCTGAGGAGGCTTCACCCCTCCACTTT.

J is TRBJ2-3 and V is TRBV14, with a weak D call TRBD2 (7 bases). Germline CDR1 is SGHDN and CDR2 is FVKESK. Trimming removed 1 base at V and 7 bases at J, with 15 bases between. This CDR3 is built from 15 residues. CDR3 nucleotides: TGTGCCAGCAGCCAAGCGAGGGGGGGATCGTATACGCAGTATTTT. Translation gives CASSQARGGSYTQYF.

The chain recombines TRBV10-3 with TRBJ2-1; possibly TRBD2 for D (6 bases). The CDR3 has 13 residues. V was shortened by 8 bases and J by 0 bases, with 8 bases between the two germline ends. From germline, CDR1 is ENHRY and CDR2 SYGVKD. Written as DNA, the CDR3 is TGTGCCATCTCTAGCGACTCCTACAATGAGCAGTTCTTC. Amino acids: CAISSDSYNEQFF.

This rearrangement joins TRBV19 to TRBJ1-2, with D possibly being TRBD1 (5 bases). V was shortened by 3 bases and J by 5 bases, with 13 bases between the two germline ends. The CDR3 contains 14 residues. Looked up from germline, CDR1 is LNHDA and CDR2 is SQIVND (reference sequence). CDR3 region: CASSMNLRGYGYTF. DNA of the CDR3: TGTGCCAGTAGTATGAACTTGCGGGGGTATGGCTACACCTTC.

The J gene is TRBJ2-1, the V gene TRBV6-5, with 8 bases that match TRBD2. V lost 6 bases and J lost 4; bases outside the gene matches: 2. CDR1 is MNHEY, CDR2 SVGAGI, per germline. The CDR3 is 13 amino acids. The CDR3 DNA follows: TGTGCCAGCAGACCTAGCGGGTACAATGAGCAGTTCTTC. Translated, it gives CASRPSGYNEQFF.

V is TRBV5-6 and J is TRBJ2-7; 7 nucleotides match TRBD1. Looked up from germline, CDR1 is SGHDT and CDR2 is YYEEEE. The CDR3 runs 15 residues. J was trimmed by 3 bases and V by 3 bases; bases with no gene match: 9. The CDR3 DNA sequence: TGTGCCAGCAGCTCGAGTAGACAGGGAAACTACGAGCAGTACTTC. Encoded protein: CASSSSRQGNYEQYF.

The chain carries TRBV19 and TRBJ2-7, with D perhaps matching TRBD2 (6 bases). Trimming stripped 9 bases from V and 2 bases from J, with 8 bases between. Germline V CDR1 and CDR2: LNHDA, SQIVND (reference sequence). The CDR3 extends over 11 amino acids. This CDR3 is CASRGTYEQYF. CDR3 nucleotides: TGTGCCAGCCGGGGGACCTACGAGCAGTACTTC.

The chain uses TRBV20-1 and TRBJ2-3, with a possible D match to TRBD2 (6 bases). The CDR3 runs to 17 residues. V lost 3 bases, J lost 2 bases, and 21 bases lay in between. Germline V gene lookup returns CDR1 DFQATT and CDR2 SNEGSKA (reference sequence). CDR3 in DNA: TGCAGTGCTAGTGGTCGCGGGGACTTCTCCTACACAGATACGCAGTATTTT. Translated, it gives CSASGRGDFSYTDTQYF.

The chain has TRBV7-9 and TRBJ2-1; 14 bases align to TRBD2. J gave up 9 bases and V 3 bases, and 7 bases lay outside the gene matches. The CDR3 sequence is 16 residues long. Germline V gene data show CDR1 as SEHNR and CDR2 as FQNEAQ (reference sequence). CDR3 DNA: TGTGCCAGCAGCTTTCCTAGACTAGCGGGGGGGCCTGAGCAGTTCTTC. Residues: CASSFPRLAGGPEQFF.

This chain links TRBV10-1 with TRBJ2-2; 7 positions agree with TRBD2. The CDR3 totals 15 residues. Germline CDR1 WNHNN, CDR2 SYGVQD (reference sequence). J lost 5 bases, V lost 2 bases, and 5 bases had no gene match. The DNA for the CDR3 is TGCGCCAGCAGTGAGGTGCAGGGAGGGACCGGGGAGCTGTTTTTT. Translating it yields CASSEVQGGTGELFF.

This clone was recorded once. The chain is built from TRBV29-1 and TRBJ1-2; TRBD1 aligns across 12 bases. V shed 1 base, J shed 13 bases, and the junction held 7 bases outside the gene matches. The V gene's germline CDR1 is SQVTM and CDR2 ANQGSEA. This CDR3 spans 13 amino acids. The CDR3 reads CSVEAGTGGGTTF. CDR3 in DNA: TGCAGCGTTGAAGCGGGGACAGGGGGCGGAACCACCTTC.

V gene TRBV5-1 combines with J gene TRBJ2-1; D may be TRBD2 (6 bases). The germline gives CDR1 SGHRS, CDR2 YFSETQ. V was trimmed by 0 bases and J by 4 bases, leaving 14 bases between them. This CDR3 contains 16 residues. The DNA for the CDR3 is TGCGCCAGCAGCTTGGGCGGCGGGGACGGATACAATGAGCAGTTCTTC. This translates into CASSLGGGDGYNEQFF.

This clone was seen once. CDR3 loop: CASSYSAGGLGETQYF. Written as DNA, the CDR3 is TGTGCCAGCAGTTACTCGGCGGGGGGGCTTGGAGAGACCCAGTACTTC. V gene TRBV6-6 combines with J gene TRBJ2-5; 9 bases line up with TRBD2. The CDR3 covers 16 residues. With 0 bases clipped from V and 4 bases from J, the junction kept 6 bases outside the gene matches. Per the germline V gene, CDR1 is MNHNY and CDR2 is SVGAGI (reference sequence).

The CDR3 nucleotides read TGTGCCAGCAGTTTATTGGGAGGTTTGGGCTACACCTTC. It codes for CASSLLGGLGYTF. The chain recombines TRBV28 with TRBJ1-2, with D hard to call. V shed 1 base and J shed 8 bases, with 11 bases lying between them. CDR3 size: 13 residues. Per the germline V gene, CDR1 is MDHEN and CDR2 is SYDVKM.

CDR3 bases: TGTGCCAGCAGCGCCCGGGACTTCCGCTACACCTTC. Translated, it gives CASSARDFRYTF. This chain joins TRBV9 and TRBJ1-2, with D possibly being TRBD1 (5 bases). Germline CDR1 and CDR2: SGDLS and YYNGEE. The CDR3 covers 12 residues. V lost 3 bases to trimming and J lost 9 bases, with 12 bases between them. The entire variable domain, with the rest obtained from reference TRBV9 and TRBJ1-2, is as follows: DSGVTQTPKHLITATGQRVTLRCSPRSGDLSVYWYQQSLDQGLQFLIQYYNGEERAKGNILERFSAQQFPDLHSELNLSSLELGDSALYFCASSARDFRYTFGSGTRLTVV.

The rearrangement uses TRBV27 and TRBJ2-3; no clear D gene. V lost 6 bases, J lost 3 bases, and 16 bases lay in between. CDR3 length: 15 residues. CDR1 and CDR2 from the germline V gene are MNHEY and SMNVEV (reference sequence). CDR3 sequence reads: CASSYSSPGTDTQYF. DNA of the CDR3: TGTGCCAGCAGCTATAGCTCTCCCGGAACAGATACGCAGTATTTT.

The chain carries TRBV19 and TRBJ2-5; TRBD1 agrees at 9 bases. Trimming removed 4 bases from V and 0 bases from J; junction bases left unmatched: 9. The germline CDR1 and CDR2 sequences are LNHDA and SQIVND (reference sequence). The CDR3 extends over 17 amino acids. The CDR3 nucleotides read TGTGCCAGTAGTAGGGCCCCCGGGACAGGGTACCAAGAGACCCAGTACTTC. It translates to CASSRAPGTGYQETQYF.

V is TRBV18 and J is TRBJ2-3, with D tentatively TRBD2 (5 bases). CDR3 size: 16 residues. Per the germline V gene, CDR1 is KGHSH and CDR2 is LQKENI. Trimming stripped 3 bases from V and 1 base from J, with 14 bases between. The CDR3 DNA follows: TGTGCCAGCTCACCTAACGAAGGGAGAGGCACAGATACGCAGTATTTT. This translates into CASSPNEGRGTDTQYF.

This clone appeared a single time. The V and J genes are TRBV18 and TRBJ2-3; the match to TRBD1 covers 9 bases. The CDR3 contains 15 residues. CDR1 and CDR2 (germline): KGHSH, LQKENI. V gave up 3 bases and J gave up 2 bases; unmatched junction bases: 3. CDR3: CASSPYRGPTDTQYF. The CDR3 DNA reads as TGTGCCAGCTCACCTTACAGGGGGCCCACAGATACGCAGTATTTT.

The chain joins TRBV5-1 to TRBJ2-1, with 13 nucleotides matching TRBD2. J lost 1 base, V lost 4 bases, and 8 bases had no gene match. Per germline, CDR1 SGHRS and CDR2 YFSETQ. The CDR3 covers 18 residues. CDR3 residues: CASSRGGLAGESYNEQFF. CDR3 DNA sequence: TGCGCCAGCAGCCGCGGTGGACTAGCGGGGGAGTCCTACAATGAGCAGTTCTTC.

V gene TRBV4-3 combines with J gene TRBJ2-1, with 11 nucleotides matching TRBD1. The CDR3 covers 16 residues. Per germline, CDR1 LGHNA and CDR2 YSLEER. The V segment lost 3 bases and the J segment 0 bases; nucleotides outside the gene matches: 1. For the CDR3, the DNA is TGCGCCAGCAGCCAGGGGACAGGGGGCTCCTACAATGAGCAGTTCTTC. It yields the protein CASSQGTGGSYNEQFF.

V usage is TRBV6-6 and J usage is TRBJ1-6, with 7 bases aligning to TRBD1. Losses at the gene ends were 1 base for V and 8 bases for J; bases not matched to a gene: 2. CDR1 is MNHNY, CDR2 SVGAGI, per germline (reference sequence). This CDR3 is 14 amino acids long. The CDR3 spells CASSYWDRDSPLHF. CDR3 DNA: TGTGCCAGCAGTTACTGGGACAGAGATTCACCCCTCCACTTT.